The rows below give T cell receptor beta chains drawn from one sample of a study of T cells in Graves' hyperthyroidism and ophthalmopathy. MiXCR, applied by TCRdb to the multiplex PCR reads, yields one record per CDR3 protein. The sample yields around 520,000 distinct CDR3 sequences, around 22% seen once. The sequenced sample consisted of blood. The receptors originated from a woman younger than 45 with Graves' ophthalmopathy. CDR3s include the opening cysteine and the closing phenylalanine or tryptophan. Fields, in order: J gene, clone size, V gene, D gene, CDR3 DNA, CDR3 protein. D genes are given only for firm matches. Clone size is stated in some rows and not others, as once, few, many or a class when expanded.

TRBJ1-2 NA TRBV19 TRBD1 TGTGCCAGTAGTATGGCGACAGGGACCTATGGCTACACCTTC CASSMATGTYGYTF
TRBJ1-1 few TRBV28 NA TGTGCCAGCAGTTTGGGAGGGAGAATGAACACTGAAGCTTTCTTT CASSLGGRMNTEAFF
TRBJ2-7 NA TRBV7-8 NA TGTGCCAGCAGCACGTTTCCCGGGACCGAGCAGTACTTC CASSTFPGTEQYF
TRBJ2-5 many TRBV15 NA TGTGCCACCAGCAGAGATTTTGAGACCCAGTACTTC CATSRDFETQYF
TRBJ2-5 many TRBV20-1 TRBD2 TGCAGTGCTAGAGCCGGGGGAGGGAACCAAGAGACCCAGTACTTC CSARAGGGNQETQYF
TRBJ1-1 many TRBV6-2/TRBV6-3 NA TGTGCCAGCAGTTACCATGGGACATTGAACACTGAAGCTTTCTTT CASSYHGTLNTEAFF
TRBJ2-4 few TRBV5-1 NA TGCGCCAGCAGCTTGGAAGGGTTAGGGCTTGAAAACATTCAGTACTTC CASSLEGLGLENIQYF
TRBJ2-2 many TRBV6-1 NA TGTGCCAGCACCGGCGGACAGAACACCGGGGAGCTGTTTTTT CASTGGQNTGELFF
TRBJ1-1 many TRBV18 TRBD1 TGTGCCAGCTCACCGTCAGGGGGCGAAGCTTTCTTT CASSPSGGEAFF
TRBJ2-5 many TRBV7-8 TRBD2 TGTGCCAGCAGAACCCGAGCGGGGGGCTATGAGACCCAGTACTTC CASRTRAGGYETQYF
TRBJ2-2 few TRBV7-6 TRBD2 TGTGCCAGCAGCTTAGGCGGGGGGGCGGCCGGGGAGCTGTTTTTT CASSLGGGAAGELFF
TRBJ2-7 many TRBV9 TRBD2 TGTGCCAGCAGCGTAGGAGTAGGGAGGGTCTCCTACGAGCAGTACTTC CASSVGVGRVSYEQYF
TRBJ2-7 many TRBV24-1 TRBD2 TGTGCCACCAGTGAATCGGGGGGGCCCTCCTACGAGCAGTACTTC CATSESGGPSYEQYF
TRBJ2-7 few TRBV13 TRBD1 TGTGCCAGCAGCGCCCGGGACAGTCCACCCGAGCAGTACTTC CASSARDSPPEQYF
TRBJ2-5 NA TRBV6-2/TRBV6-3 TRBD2 TGTGCCAGCAGTTACGTGCGCGGGAGGGTCGAAGAGACCCAGTACTTC CASSYVRGRVEETQYF
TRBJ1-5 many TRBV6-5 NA TGTGCCAGCAGGATGGGGGGAGGCAATCAGCCCCAGCATTTT CASRMGGGNQPQHF
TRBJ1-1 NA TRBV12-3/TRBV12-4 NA TGTGCCAGCAGTAGGGGGATAGGCAGTCCTGAAGCTTTCTTT CASSRGIGSPEAFF
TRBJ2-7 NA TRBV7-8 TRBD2 TGTGCCGTTAAGCGGGGGGCCTACGAGCAGTACTTC CAVKRGAYEQYF
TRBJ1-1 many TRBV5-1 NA TGCGCCAGCAGCTTGAACGGATTGAACACTGAAGCTTTCTTT CASSLNGLNTEAFF
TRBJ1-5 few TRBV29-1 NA TGCAGCGTTTGGGAGGGGATGGGCCAGCCCCAGCATTTT CSVWEGMGQPQHF
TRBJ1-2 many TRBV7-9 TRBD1 TGTGCCAGCAGCTTCGGACAGGCAGACGGCTACACCTTC CASSFGQADGYTF
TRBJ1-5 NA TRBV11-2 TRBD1 TGTGCCAGCAGCTCGCGACAGGGTCTTAGCAATCAGCCCCAGCATTTT CASSSRQGLSNQPQHF
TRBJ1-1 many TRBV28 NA TGTGCCAGCAGTTCAGGGGTGGTGCACACTGAAGCTTTCTTT CASSSGVVHTEAFF
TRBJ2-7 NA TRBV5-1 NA TGCGCCAGCAGCTCAATGCCCCTGGGGCTCGACGAGCAGTACTTC CASSSMPLGLDEQYF
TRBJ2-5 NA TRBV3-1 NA TGTGCCAGCAGCCAGCATGGGACCCAGTACTTC CASSQHGTQYF
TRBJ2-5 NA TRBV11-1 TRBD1 TGTGCCAGCAGCCTCTCCGGGACAGCGTCCGGGGAGACCCAGTACTTC CASSLSGTASGETQYF
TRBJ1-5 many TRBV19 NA TGTGCCAGTAGTATCGGCGGGGGTAGTATTGAGCCCCAGCATTTT CASSIGGGSIEPQHF
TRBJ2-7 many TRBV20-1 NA TGCAGTGCCGAAACCAAGACTTTGAGCGAGCAGTACTTC CSAETKTLSEQYF